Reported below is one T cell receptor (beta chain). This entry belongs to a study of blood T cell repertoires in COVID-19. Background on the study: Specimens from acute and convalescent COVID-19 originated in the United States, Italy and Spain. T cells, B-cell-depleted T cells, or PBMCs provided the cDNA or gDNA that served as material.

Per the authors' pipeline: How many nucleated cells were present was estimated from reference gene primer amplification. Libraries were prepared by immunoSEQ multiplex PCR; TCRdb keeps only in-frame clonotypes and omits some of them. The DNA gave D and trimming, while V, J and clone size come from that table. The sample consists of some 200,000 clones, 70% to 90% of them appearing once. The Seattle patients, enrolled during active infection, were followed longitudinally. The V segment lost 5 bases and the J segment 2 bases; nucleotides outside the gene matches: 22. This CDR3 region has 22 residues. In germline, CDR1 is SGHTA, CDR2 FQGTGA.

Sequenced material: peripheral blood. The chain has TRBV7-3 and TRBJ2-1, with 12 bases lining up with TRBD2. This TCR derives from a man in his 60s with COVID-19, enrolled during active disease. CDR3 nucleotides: TGTGCCAGCAGCCCGGGACAGGGCCTAGCGGGAGGGCCCGGAGGGACCTACAATGAGCAGTTCTTC. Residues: CASSPGQGLAGGPGGTYNEQFF. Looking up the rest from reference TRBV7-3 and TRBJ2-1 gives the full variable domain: GAGVSQTPSNKVTEKGKYVELRCDPISGHTALYWYRQSLGQGPEFLIYFQGTGAADDSGLPNDRFFAVRPEGSVSTLKIQRTERGDSAVYLCASSPGQGLAGGPGGTYNEQFFGPGTRLTVL.